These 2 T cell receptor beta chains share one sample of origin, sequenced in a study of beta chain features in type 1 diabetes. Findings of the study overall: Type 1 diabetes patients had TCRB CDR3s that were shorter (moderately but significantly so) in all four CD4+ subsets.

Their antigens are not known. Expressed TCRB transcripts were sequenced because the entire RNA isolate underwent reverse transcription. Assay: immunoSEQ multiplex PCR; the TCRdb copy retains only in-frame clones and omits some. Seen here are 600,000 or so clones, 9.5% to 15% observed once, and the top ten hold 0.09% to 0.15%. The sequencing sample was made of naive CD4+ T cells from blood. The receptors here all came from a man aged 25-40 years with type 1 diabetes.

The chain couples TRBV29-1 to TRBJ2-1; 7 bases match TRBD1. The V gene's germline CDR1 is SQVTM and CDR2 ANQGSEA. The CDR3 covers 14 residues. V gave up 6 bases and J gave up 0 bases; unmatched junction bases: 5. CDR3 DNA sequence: TGCAGCGTCTCGGACAGGCTCTCCTACAATGAGCAGTTCTTC. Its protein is CSVSDRLSYNEQFF.

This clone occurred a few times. CDR3 sequence: CASSTGYRVGNSPLHF. The DNA of the CDR3 is TGTGCCAGCAGTACAGGGTACAGGGTGGGTAATTCACCCCTCCACTTT. The V and J genes are TRBV6-6 and TRBJ1-6; the D gene is possibly TRBD1 (6 bases). The V gene lost 5 bases and the J gene lost 6 bases, with 17 bases spanning the gap. CDR1 MNHNY and CDR2 SVGAGI come from the germline V gene (reference sequence). The CDR3 covers 16 residues.